This entry is about one T cell receptor beta chain. Its target is unknown. Data came from immunoSEQ multiplex PCR; TCRdb stores just in-frame clones and leaves some out. This sample has 25,000 to 30,000 clones, with 65% to 85% found just once. This record belongs to a study of lymphopenia after photon versus proton radiotherapy. Trimming took off 10 bases at V and 2 bases at J, with 13 bases between the two ends. Germline CDR1 MNHEY, CDR2 SMNVEV (reference sequence). The CDR3 runs 13 residues. General study points: Relative stability marked proton patients; photon patients lost diversity and naive cells. Survival link was tested only in deceased patients; proton benefit remains a possibility. Larger post-nadir TCR diversity loss correlated inversely with survival in deceased patients.

The chain joins TRBV27 to TRBJ2-3, with D maybe TRBD2 (7 bases). This sequence was found in a man in his fifties with gastric cancer. The source was peripheral blood, collected from a patient treated with photon-based radiotherapy. CDR3 in DNA: TGTGCCACCAGGGGAGGGTTCACAGATACGCAGTATTTT. Encoded protein: CATRGGFTDTQYF.